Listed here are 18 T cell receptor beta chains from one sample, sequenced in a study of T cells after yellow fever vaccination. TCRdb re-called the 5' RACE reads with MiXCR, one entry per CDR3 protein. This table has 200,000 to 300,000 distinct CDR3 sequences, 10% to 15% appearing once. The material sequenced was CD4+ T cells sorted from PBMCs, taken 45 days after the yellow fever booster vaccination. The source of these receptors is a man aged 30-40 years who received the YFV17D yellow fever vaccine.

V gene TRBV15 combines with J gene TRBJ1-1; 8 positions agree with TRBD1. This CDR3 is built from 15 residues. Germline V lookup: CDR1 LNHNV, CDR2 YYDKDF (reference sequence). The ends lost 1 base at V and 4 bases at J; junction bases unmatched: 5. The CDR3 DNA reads TGTGCCACCAGCAGAGGCAGACAGGGGTTCACTGAAGCTTTCTTT. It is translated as CATSRGRQGFTEAFF.

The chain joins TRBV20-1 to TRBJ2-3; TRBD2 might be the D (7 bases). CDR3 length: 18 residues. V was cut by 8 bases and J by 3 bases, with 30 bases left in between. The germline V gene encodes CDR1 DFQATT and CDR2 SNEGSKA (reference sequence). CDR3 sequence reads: CSSPGGGGLLGRTDTQYF. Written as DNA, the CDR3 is TGCAGTTCCCCTGGGGGCGGGGGACTGCTTGGGAGAACAGATACGCAGTATTTT.

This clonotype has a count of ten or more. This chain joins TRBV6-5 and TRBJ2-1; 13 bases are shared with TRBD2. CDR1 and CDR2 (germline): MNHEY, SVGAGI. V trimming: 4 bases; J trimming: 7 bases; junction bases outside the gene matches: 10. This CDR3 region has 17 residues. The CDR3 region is CASSSPGLAGPANEQFF. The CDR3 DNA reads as TGTGCCAGCAGTTCCCCGGGACTAGCGGGGCCAGCGAATGAGCAGTTCTTC.

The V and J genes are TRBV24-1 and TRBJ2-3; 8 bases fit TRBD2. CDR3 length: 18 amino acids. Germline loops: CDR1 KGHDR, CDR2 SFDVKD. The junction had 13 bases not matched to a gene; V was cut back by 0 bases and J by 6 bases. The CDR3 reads CATSDLGTGTREADTQYF. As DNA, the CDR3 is TGTGCCACCAGTGATTTGGGAACCGGGACTAGAGAGGCGGATACGCAGTATTTT.

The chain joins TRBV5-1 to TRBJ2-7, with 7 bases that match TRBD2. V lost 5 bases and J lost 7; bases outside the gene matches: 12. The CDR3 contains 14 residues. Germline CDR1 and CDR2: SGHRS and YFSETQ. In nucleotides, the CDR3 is TGCGCCAGCAGAGATGGCGCGGGAGTCGGTGAGCAGTACTTC. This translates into CASRDGAGVGEQYF.

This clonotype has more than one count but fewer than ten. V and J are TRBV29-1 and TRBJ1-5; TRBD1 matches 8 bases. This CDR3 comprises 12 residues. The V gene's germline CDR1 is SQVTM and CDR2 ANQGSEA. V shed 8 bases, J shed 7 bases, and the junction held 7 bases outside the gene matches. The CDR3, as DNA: TGCAGCATAGGACAGGGTGGACAGCCCCAGCATTTT. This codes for CSIGQGGQPQHF.

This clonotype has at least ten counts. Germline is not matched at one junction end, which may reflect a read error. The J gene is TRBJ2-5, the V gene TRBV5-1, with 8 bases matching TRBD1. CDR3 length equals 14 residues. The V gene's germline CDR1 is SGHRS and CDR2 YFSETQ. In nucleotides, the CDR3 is TGTGCCAGCAGCCCCGGGACAGGCCAAGAGACCCAGTACTTC. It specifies CASSPGTGQETQYF. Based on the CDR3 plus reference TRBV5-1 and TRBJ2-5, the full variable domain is KAGVTQTPRYLIKTRGQQVTLSCSPISGHRSVSWYQQTPGQGLQFLFEYFSETQRNKGNFPGRFSGRQFSNSRSEMNVSTLELGDSALYLCASSPGTGQETQYFGPGTRLLVL.

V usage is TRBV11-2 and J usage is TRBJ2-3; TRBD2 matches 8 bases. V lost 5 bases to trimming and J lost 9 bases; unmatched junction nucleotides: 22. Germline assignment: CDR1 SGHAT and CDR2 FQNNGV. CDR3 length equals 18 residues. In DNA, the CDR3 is TGTGCCAGCAGCCCACAGCCACTAGCGGCTCACGTTGGGGGAACGCAGTATTTT. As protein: CASSPQPLAAHVGGTQYF.

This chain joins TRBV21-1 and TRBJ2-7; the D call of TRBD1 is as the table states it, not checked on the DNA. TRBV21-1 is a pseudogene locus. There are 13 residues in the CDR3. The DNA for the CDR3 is TGTGCCAGCAGCAAACAGGGCGGCTACGAGCAGTACTTC. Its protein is CASSKQGGYEQYF.

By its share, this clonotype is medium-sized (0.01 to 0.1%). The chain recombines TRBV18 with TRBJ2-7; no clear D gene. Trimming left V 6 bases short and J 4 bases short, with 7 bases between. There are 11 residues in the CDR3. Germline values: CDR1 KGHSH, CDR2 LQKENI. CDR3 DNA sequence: TGTGCCAGCTCGCCGGAGTACGAGCAGTACTTC. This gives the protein CASSPEYEQYF.

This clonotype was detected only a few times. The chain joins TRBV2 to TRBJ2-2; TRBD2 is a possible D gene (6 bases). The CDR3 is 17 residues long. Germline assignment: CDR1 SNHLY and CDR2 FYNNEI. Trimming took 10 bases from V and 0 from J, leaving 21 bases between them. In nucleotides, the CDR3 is TGTGCCACTGGCTCTGGGGGTCTAGCGTCGAACACCGGGGAGCTGTTTTTT. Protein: CATGSGGLASNTGELFF. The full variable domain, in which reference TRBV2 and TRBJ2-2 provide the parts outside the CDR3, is EPEVTQTPSHQVTQMGQEVILRCVPISNHLYFYWYRQILGQKVEFLVSFYNNEISEKSEIFDDQFSVERPDGSNFTLKIRSTKLEDSAMYFCATGSGGLASNTGELFFGEGSRLTVL.

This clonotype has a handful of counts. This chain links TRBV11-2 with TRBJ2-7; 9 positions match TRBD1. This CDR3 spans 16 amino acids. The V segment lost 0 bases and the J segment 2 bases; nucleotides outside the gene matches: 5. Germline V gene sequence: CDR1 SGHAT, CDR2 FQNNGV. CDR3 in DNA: TGTGCCAGCAGCTTAGATCTGGGGACAGGGACCTACGAGCAGTACTTC. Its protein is CASSLDLGTGTYEQYF.

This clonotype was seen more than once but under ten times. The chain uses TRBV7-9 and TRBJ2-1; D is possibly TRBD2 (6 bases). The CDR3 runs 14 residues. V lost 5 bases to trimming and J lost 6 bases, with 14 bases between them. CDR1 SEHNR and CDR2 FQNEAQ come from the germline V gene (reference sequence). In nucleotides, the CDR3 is TGTGCCAGCAGCCGATCCGGGACTGTCAATGAGCAGTTCTTC. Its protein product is CASSRSGTVNEQFF.

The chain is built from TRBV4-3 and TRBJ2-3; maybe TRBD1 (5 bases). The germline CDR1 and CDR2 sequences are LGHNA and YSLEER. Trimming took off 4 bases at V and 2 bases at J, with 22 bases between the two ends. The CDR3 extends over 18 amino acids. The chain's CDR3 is CASSLKTFYRPHTDTQYF. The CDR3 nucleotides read TGCGCCAGCAGCCTAAAAACCTTTTACAGGCCCCACACAGATACGCAGTATTTT.

The CDR3 here is CASSLAVGVAGELFF. DNA for the CDR3: TGCGCCAGCAGCTTGGCGGTCGGGGTAGCCGGGGAGCTGTTTTTT. This chain joins TRBV5-1 and TRBJ2-2; possible D gene TRBD2, 5 bases. This CDR3 region has 15 residues. Germline CDR1 reads SGHRS; CDR2 reads YFSETQ. The germline V and J ends were trimmed by 0 bases and 6 bases, with 12 bases remaining between them.

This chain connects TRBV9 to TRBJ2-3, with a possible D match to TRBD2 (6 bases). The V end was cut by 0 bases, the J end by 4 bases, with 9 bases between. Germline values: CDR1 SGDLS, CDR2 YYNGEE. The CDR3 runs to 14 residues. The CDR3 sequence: CASSVGGVADTQYF. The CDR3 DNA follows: TGTGCCAGCAGCGTAGGGGGGGTGGCAGATACGCAGTATTTT.

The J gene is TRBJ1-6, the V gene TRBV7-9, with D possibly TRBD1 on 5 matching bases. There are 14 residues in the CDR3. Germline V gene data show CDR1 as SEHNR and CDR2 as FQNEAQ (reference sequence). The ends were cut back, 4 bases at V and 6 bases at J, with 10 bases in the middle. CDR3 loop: CASSSKGTNSPLHF. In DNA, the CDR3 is TGTGCCAGCAGCTCAAAGGGGACTAATTCACCCCTCCACTTT.

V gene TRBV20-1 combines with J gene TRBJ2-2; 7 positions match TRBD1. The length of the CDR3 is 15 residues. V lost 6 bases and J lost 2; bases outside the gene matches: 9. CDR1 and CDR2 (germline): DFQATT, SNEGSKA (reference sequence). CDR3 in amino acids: CSAQTGTVNTGELFF. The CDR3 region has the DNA TGCAGTGCCCAGACCGGGACAGTTAACACCGGGGAGCTGTTTTTT.